This T cell receptor beta chain was documented in a study of Ad26.COV2.S vaccination and SARS-CoV-2 variants. For the study at large: By the intramuscular route, Ad26.COV2.S was given once, or twice 56 days apart.

The treatment was: around 19 received Ad26.COV2.S at low or high dose, single or two shots; 5 received placebo; per-sample allocation not given. Samples were taken on day 63 after the first vaccine or placebo injection. Vaccination used an Ad26 vector expressing Wuhan-strain SARS-CoV-2 spike. The method was immunoSEQ multiplex PCR; TCRdb's version includes in-frame clones alone and lacks a portion of them. The sample shows hundreds of thousands of clones, approximately 83% of them seen only once. This clone has a handful of counts. The target antigen is unknown. This CDR3 spans 15 amino acids. In germline, CDR1 is SGHTA, CDR2 FQGTGA. V was pared by 1 base and J by 2 bases, with 5 bases of the junction left unmatched. Broader study findings: Total T cell responses, in the TCR breadth and depth analyses, may have been underestimated. It was reported that spike-specific CD8+ and CD4+ T cell responses were substantially broad after vaccination.

The starting material was peripheral blood, obtained in a trial of Ad26.COV2.S vaccine versus placebo. The receptor was isolated from a person aged 18-60 years who received the Ad26.COV2.S COVID-19 vaccine or a placebo. The chain recombines TRBV7-3 with TRBJ2-7, with 7 bases aligning to TRBD1. The CDR3, as DNA: TGTGCCAGCAGCTTAAGTCGACAGGGACCCTACGAGCAGTACTTC. It specifies CASSLSRQGPYEQYF.